Included here is one T cell receptor (beta chain) sequence, with context. The record originates from a study of blood T cells in healthy people across ages. PCR was performed a second time for about 7 to 12 cycles using a sample-barcoded 5' primer and a J-beta primer mix. TCRdb itself ran the 5' RACE reads through MiXCR, one entry per CDR3 protein. The repertoire has about 1 million distinct CDR3 sequences, 40% to 55% of them found once; the top ten carry about 20%. This CDR3 is built from 19 residues. Trimming pared 1 base from V and 0 bases from J, leaving 22 bases between. Germline V gives CDR1 DFQATT, CDR2 SNEGSKA (reference sequence).

This receptor was taken from a woman aged 60-70 years in good health. Sequenced: blood. The chain joins TRBV20-1 to TRBJ2-1; D is possibly TRBD1 (6 bases). The CDR3 here is CSARAGDTHLVSSYNEQFF. The CDR3 bases are TGCAGTGCTAGAGCCGGGGACACTCATTTAGTGAGCTCCTACAATGAGCAGTTCTTC.